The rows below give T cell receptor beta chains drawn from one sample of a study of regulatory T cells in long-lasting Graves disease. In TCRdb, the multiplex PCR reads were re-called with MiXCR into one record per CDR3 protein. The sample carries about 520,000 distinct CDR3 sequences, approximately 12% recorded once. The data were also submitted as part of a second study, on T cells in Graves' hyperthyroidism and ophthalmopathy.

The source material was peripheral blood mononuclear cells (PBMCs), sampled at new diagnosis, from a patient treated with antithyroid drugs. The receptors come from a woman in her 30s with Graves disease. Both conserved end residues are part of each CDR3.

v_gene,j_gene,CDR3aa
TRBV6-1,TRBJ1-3,CASRRVAGNTIYF
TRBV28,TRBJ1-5,CASSLVGFQPQHF
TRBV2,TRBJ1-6,CASSEGPTGRFGVRYSPLHF
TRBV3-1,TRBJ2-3,CASSQGDTSITDTQYF
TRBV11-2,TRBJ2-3,CASSLVAGVGTQYF
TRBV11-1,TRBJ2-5,CASSLVAVLGTQYF
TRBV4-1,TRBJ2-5,CASSQLGTDQETQYF
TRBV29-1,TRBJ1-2,CSVEVQGQGYGYTF
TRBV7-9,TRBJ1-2,CASSLQLRDGYTF
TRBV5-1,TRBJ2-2,CASSILPVNGELFF
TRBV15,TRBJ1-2,CATSREGTPSNYGYTF
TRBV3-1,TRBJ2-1,CASSLFTSGVYNEQFF
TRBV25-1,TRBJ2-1,CASSARGGHNEQFF
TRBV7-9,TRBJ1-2,CASTRTAVYGYTF
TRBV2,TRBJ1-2,CASNKATRDRGGYTF
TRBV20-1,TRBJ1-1,CSARSSVAEAFF
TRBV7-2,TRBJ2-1,CASSSPGLGNEQFF
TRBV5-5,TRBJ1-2,CASSVTGTDYNYGYIF
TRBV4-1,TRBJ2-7,CASSQGPPVASTYEQYF
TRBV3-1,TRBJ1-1,CASSQAGRGDTEAFF
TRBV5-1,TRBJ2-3,CASSLVGSSTDTQYF
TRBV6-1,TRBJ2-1,CASSGARGLGNEQFF
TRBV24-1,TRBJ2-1,CATSDIPSGRALREQFF
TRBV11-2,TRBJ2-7,CASSARQGKSYEQYF
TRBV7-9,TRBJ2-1,CASSYSGASGSPKNEQFF
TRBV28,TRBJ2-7,CASVRTGGVEQYF
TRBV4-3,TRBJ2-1,CASSQEGGGPFNEQFF
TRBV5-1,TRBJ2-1,CASSAGTEYNEQFF
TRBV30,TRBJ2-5,CAWDRGGRETQYF
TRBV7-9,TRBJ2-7,CASSPSYREDYEQYF
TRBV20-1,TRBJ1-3,CSAIGGIRNTIYF
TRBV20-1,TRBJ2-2,CSARDPNRDSPILAGAGELFF
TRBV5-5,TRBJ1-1,CASSLAWAAGEAFF
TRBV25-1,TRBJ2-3,CASSEWGGRGDTQYF
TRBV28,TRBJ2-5,CASSLRELRETRYF
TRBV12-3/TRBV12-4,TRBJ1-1,CASSSRLKNTEAFF
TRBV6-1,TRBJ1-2,CASRAERRGYTF
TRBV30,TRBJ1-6,CAWTLGGATYNSPLHF
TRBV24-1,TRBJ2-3,CATSDVNADTQYF
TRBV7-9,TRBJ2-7,CASSLIVGDRVYEQYF
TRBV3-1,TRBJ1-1,CASSQDQGANTEAFF
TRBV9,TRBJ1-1,CASSVGGHLMNTEAFF
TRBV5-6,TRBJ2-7,CASSSRQGAGEQYF
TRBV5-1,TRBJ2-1,CASSLEGTQGEQFF
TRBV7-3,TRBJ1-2,CASAKGGQRAYGYTF
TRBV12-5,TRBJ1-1,CASALEENTEAFF
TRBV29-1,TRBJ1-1,CSVEGSREAFF
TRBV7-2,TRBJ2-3,CASSLVLGLAGDTQYF